This T cell receptor (beta chain) was sequenced during a study of CD8 T cells in ankylosing spondylitis. This clonotype turned up a few times. MiXCR, applied by TCRdb to the 5' RACE reads, yields one record per CDR3 protein. The data contain about 200,000 distinct CDR3 sequences, 13% of them singletons. Trimming cost V 7 bases and J 2 bases; bases outside gene matches: 10. The CDR3 has 17 residues. The germline CDR1 and CDR2 sequences are SGHRS and YFSETQ. V usage is TRBV5-1 and J usage is TRBJ2-2, with 11 bases lining up with TRBD1. What was sequenced was blood, either unsorted or a sorted T cell fraction (not recorded which). This TCR was recovered from a male donor with ankylosing spondylitis or in good health (not recorded which). This chain's CDR3 is CASGIGTGGDNTGELFF. In DNA form, the CDR3 reads TGCGCCAGCGGAATCGGGACAGGGGGAGATAACACCGGGGAGCTGTTTTTT.